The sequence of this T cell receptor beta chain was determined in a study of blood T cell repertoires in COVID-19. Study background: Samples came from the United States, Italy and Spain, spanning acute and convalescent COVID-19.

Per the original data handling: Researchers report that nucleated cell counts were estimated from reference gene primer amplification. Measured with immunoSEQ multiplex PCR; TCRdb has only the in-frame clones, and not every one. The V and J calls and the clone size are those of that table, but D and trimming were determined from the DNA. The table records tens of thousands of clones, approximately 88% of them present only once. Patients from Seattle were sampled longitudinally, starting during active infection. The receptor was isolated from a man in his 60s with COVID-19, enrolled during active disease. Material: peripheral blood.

The CDR3 DNA reads TGTGCCAGCAGCGTTTTTTGGGGGGATGAGCAGTTCTTC. Amino acids: CASSVFWGDEQFF. The chain joins TRBV11-2 to TRBJ2-1; possible D gene TRBD2, 6 bases. With 5 bases removed from V and 8 bases from J, the gap between germline ends came to 13 bases. The CDR3 has 13 residues. From germline, CDR1 is SGHAT and CDR2 FQNNGV.